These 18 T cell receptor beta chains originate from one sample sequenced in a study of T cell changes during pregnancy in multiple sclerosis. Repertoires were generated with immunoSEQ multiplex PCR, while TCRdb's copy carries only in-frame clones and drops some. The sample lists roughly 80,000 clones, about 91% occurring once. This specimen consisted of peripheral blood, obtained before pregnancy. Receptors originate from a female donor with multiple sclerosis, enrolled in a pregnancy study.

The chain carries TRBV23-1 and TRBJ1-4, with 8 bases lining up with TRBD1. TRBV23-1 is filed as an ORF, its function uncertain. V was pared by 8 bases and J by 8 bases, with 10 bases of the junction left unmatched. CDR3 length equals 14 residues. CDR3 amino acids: CASVSQGAREKLFF. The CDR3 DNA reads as TGCGCCAGCGTCAGCCAGGGGGCAAGGGAAAAACTGTTTTTT.

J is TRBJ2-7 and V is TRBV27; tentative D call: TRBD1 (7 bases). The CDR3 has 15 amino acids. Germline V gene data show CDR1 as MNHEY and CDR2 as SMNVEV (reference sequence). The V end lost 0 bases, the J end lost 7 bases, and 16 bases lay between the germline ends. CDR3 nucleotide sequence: TGTGCCAGCAGTTTATCACCAGGGGGGACGGGGGAGCAGTACTTC. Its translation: CASSLSPGGTGEQYF.

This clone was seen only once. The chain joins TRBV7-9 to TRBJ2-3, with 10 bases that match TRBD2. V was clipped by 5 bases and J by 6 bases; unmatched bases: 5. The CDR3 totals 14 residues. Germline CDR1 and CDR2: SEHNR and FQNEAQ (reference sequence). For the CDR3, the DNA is TGTGCCAGCAGCATTAGCGGGGGGCCCGATACGCAGTATTTT. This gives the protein CASSISGGPDTQYF.

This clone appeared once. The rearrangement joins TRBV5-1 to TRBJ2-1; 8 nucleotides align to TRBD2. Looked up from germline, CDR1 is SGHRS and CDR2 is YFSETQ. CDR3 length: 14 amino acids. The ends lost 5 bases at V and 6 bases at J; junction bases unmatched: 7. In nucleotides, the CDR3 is TGCGCCAGCAGTCAGAGCGGGGGACTCAATGAGCAGTTCTTC. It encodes CASSQSGGLNEQFF.

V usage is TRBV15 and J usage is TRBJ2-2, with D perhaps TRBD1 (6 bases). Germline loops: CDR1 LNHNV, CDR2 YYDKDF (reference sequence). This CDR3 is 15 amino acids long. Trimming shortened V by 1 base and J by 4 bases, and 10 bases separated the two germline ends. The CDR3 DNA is TGTGCCACCAGCAGAGGGACAGATACCACCGGGGAGCTGTTTTTT. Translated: CATSRGTDTTGELFF.

The CDR3 DNA follows: TGTGCCAGCAGCTTAACGGGGGGTGAGCAGTTCTTC. Translating it yields CASSLTGGEQFF. This chain connects TRBV7-3 to TRBJ2-1, with a tentative D call TRBD2 (6 bases). V lost 0 bases and J 9 bases, leaving 6 bases between the germline ends. Germline V CDR1 and CDR2: SGHTA, FQGTGA. This CDR3 region has 12 residues.

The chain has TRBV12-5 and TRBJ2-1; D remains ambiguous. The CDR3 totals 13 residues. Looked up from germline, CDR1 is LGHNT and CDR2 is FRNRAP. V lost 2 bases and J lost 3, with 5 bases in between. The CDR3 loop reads CASGLTSYNEQFF. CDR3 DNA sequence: TGTGCTAGTGGTTTGACCAGCTACAATGAGCAGTTCTTC.

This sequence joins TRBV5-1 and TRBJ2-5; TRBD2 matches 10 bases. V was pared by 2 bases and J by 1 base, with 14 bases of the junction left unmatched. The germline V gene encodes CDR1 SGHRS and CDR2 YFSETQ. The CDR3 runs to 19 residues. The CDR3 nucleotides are TGCGCCAGCAGCTTCGTACCGACATCTAGCGGGGGACCCCAAGAGACCCAGTACTTC. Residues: CASSFVPTSSGGPQETQYF.

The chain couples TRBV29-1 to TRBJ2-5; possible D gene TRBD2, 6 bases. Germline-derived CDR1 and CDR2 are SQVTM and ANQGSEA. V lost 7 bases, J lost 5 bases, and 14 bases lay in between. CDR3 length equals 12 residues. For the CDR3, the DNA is TGCAGCGAGGGACTCCTAGGGGAGACCCAGTACTTC. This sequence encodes CSEGLLGETQYF.

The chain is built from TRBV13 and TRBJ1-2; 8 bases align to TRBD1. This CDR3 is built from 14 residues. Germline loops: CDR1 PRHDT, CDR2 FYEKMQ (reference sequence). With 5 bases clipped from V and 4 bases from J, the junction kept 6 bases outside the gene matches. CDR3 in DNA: TGTGCCAGCAGCCCTCGGACAGGGCTCTATGGCTACACCTTC. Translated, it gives CASSPRTGLYGYTF.

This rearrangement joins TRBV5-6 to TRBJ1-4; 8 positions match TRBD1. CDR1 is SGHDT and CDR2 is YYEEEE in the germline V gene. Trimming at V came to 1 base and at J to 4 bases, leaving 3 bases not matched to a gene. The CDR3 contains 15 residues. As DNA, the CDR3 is TGTGCCAGCAGCTTGTTTGACAGGGGTAATGAAAAACTGTTTTTT. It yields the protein CASSLFDRGNEKLFF.

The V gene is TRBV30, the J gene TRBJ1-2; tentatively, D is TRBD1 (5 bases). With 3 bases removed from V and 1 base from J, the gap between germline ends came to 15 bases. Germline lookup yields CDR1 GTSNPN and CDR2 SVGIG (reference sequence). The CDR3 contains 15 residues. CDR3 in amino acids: CAWRGRALSNYGYTF. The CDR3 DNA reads TGTGCCTGGAGAGGCAGGGCCCTAAGTAACTATGGCTACACCTTC. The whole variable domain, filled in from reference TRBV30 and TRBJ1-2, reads SQTIHQWPATLVQPVGSPLSLECTVEGTSNPNLYWYRQAAGRGLQLLFYSVGIGQISSEVPQNLSASRPQDRQFILSSKKLLLSDSGFYLCAWRGRALSNYGYTFGSGTRLTVV.

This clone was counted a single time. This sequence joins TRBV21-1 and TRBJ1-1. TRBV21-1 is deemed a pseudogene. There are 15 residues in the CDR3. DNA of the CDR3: TGTGCCAGCAGCTTAACGACCACTACGGAAGCTGAAGCTTTCTTT. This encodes CASSLTTTTEAEAFF.

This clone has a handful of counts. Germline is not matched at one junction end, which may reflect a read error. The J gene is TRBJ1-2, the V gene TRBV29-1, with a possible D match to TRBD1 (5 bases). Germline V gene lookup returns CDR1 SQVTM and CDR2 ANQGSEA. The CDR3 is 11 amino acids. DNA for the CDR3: TGCAGCGTTGAAAGGGGCACCCGGGCCTTCTTC. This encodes CSVERGTRAFF.

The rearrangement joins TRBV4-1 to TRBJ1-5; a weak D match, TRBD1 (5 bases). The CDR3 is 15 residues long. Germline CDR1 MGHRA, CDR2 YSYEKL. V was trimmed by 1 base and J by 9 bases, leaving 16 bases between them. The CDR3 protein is CASSQGFRVGGPQHF. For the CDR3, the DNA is TGCGCCAGCAGCCAAGGGTTCAGGGTGGGGGGGCCCCAGCATTTT.

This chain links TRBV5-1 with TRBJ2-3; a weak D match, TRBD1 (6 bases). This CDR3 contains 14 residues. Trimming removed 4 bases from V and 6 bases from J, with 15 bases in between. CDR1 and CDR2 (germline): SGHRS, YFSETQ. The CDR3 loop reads CASSRGTSLDTQYF. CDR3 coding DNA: TGCGCCAGCAGCAGGGGGACATCATTGGATACGCAGTATTTT.

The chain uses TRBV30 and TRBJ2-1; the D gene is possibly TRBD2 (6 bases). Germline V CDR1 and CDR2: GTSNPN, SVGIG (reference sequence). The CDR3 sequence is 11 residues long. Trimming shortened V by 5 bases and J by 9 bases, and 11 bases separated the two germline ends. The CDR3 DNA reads TGTGCCTGGCGCGTAGCGGCTGAGCAGTTCTTC. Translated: CAWRVAAEQFF.

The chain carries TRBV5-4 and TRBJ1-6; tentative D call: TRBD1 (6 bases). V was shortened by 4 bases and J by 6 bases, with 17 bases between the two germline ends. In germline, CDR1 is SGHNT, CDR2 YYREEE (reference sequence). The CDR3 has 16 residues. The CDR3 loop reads CASSPGRGGPNSPLHF. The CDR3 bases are TGTGCCAGCAGCCCGGGGCGGGGGGGGCCTAATTCACCCCTCCACTTT. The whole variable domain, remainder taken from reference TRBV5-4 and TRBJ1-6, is ETGVTQSPTHLIKTRGQQVTLRCSSQSGHNTVSWYQQALGQGPQFIFQYYREEENGRGNFPPRFSGLQFPNYSSELNVNALELDDSALYLCASSPGRGGPNSPLHFGNGTRLTVT.